Listed below are T cell receptor beta chains from one sample, sequenced in a study of blood T cell repertoires in COVID-19. Libraries were prepared by immunoSEQ multiplex PCR; TCRdb keeps only in-frame clonotypes and omits some of them. This table holds under 200,000 clones, around 85% found once. The sample consisted of peripheral blood. Every receptor here comes from an elderly woman with acute or convalescent COVID-19. Each CDR3 is given with its conserved first and last residue. The D gene is left open where the match is weak. The size entry is marked missing in some rows and otherwise reads once, few, many or a size class.

CASRDRVSYEQYF	TGTGCCAGCAGGGACAGGGTATCCTACGAGCAGTACTTC	TRBD1	TRBV5-4	TRBJ2-7	-
CASSLLVREQYF	TGTGCCAGCAGTTTATTGGTCAGGGAGCAGTACTTC	-	TRBV28	TRBJ2-7	-
CAVTGTESYEQYF	TGTGCCGTAACCGGGACAGAATCCTACGAGCAGTACTTC	TRBD1	TRBV10-3	TRBJ2-7	-
CASSFGSGQFGYTF	TGCGCCAGCAGCTTTGGGTCAGGACAGTTTGGCTACACCTTC	-	TRBV5-1	TRBJ1-2	-
CASSSTEGGVPYEQYF	TGTGCCAGCAGTTCCACTGAGGGTGGTGTACCCTACGAGCAGTACTTC	-	TRBV27	TRBJ2-7	-
CASSHGGDTQYF	TGTGCCAGCAGCCACGGCGGGGATACGCAGTATTTT	-	TRBV6-2/TRBV6-3	TRBJ2-3	-
CASSGGPRAQETQYF	TGTGCCAGTTCCGGGGGGCCCCGGGCCCAAGAGACCCAGTACTTC	-	TRBV19	TRBJ2-5	-
CASSWTAPDGYTF	TGTGCCAGCAGTTGGACTGCTCCGGATGGCTACACCTTC	-	TRBV6-2/TRBV6-3	TRBJ1-2	-
CATSTRDTQYF	TGTGCCACCAGCACCAGAGATACGCAGTATTTT	-	TRBV15	TRBJ2-3	-
CSVNREDDIQYF	TGCAGCGTTAACCGGGAGGACGACATTCAGTACTTC	TRBD2	TRBV29-1	TRBJ2-4	-
CASSIASNYGYTF	TGTGCCAGTAGTATCGCGAGTAACTATGGCTACACCTTC	-	TRBV19	TRBJ1-2	-
CASSSFRDEQFF	TGTGCCAGCAGCTCCTTCCGGGATGAGCAGTTCTTC	-	TRBV13	TRBJ2-1	-
CASSSGQDYGYTF	TGTGCCAGCAGTTCAGGACAGGACTATGGCTACACCTTC	TRBD1	TRBV27	TRBJ1-2	-
CASSGRRGGDEQFF	TGTGCCAGCAGCGGACGAAGGGGTGGCGATGAGCAGTTCTTC	-	TRBV9	TRBJ2-1	-
CASSATGTENTEAFF	TGTGCCAGCTCAGCTACCGGGACAGAGAACACTGAAGCTTTCTTT	TRBD1	TRBV18	TRBJ1-1	-
CASSLGGREAFF	TGCGCCAGCAGCTTGGGGGGCCGTGAAGCTTTCTTT	-	TRBV5-1	TRBJ1-1	-
CASSPGTSSSYNEQFF	TGTGCCAGCAGTCCTGGGACTTCAAGCTCCTACAATGAGCAGTTCTTC	-	TRBV5-4	TRBJ2-1	-
CASSQVGVTNEKLFF	TGTGCCAGCAGCCAGGTCGGGGTGACTAATGAAAAACTGTTTTTT	-	TRBV4-2	TRBJ1-4	-
CASGRDRGRADTQYF	TGCGCCAGCGGCAGGGACAGGGGGCGGGCAGATACGCAGTATTTT	TRBD1	TRBV4-1	TRBJ2-3	-
CASSYEDTLYNEQFF	TGTGCCAGCAGTTACGAGGACACACTATACAATGAGCAGTTCTTC	-	TRBV6-5	TRBJ2-1	-
CSASLRTGRAYEQYF	TGCAGTGCTAGTTTACGGACCGGGAGGGCCTACGAGCAGTACTTC	TRBD2	TRBV20-1	TRBJ2-7	-
CASSPPGAVSTDTQYF	TGTGCCAGCTCACCACCGGGAGCGGTGAGCACAGATACGCAGTATTTT	-	TRBV18	TRBJ2-3	-
CASSSDSSVYGYTF	TGTGCCAGCAGCTCAGACAGTAGTGTCTATGGCTACACCTTC	-	TRBV7-2	TRBJ1-2	many